This entry concerns a single T cell receptor beta chain. Its specificity is not known. Germline V CDR1 and CDR2: MNHEY, SVGAGI. After removal of 5 bases from V and 2 bases from J, the junction contained 6 bases not matched to a gene. The CDR3 has 15 residues. The entry originates in a study of T-cell memory formation after mild COVID-19. Study overall: The two donors had largely donor-specific TCR clusters. Study outcomes and limitations: Most CD4+ clones that shrank were in CM and EM, while CD8+ ones turned up in EMRA.

Constant-segment primers and 5'RACE yielded cDNA libraries for TCR alpha and TCR beta, each carrying sample barcodes and UMIs. Each CDR3 protein gets one entry after TCRdb re-called the 5' RACE reads with MiXCR. The data contain fewer than 250,000 distinct CDR3 sequences, around 25% of them singletons. Sequencing used PBMCs or a T cell subset sorted from them (not recorded which). V is TRBV6-5 and J is TRBJ2-3; 8 bases line up with TRBD1. The clonotype was recovered from an adult woman who had mild COVID-19 (a few samples of this study predate the infection). Cell type and time point are not known. Here the CDR3 reads CASSPSDRDTDTQYF. CDR3 sequence (DNA): TGTGCCAGCAGTCCGTCGGACAGGGACACAGATACGCAGTATTTT.